These 7 T cell receptor beta chains share one sample of origin, sequenced in a study of T cells in Graves' hyperthyroidism and ophthalmopathy. Amplification targeted TCR beta CDR3 regions from RNA transcripts. With the HTBI primer set, the TCR CDR3 went through a first round of RT-PCR. TCRdb re-called the multiplex PCR reads through MiXCR, storing one row per CDR3 protein. This sample carries 300,000 to 400,000 distinct CDR3 sequences, 14% of them seen once, and the ten largest clones take around 24%. The sample was blood. The receptor source for this set is a woman in her 30s with Graves' hyperthyroidism.

There are many counts of this clonotype. This rearrangement joins TRBV29-1 to TRBJ2-1, with TRBD1 as a possible D gene (6 bases). V lost 4 bases and J lost 6, with 10 bases in between. The CDR3 covers 12 residues. Germline CDR1 is SQVTM and CDR2 is ANQGSEA. The CDR3 region is CSVVGQTNEQFF. The CDR3 nucleotides are TGCAGCGTTGTAGGACAGACCAATGAGCAGTTCTTC.

The chain joins TRBV11-3 to TRBJ2-7, with D possibly matching TRBD2 (6 bases). This CDR3 region has 13 residues. V was clipped by 5 bases and J by 3 bases, with 11 bases between them. From germline, CDR1 is SGHNT and CDR2 YENEEA. CDR3 residues: CASSRGEDYEQYF. DNA for the CDR3: TGTGCCAGCAGCCGCGGGGAGGACTACGAGCAGTACTTC.

This clonotype was detected many times. The chain carries TRBV7-2 and TRBJ2-2; tentatively, D is TRBD2 (5 bases). The germline CDR1 and CDR2 sequences are SGHTA and FQGNSA. V was shortened by 5 bases and J by 4 bases, with 11 bases between the two germline ends. This CDR3 is 14 amino acids long. CDR3 coding DNA: TGTGCCAGCAGCAGGGAGCGGCCCACCGGGGAGCTGTTTTTT. Translation: CASSRERPTGELFF. Full variable domain (missing parts from reference TRBV7-2 and TRBJ2-2): GAGVSQSPSNKVTEKGKDVELRCDPISGHTALYWYRQSLGQGLEFLIYFQGNSAPDKSGLPSDRFSAERTGGSVSTLTIQRTQQEDSAVYLCASSRERPTGELFFGEGSRLTVL.

This clonotype was seen ten or more times. The rearrangement uses TRBV29-1 and TRBJ2-1; D may be TRBD1 (5 bases). Trimming took 0 bases from V and 9 from J, leaving 15 bases between them. CDR3 length: 14 residues. CDR1 SQVTM and CDR2 ANQGSEA come from the germline V gene. CDR3: CSVEEGQVRGEQFF. DNA for the CDR3: TGCAGCGTTGAAGAGGGGCAGGTAAGGGGTGAGCAGTTCTTC.

This clonotype appeared a few times. V is TRBV28 and J is TRBJ2-7; perhaps TRBD1 as D (6 bases). The CDR3 is 14 residues long. CDR1 and CDR2 (germline): MDHEN, SYDVKM. Trimming shortened V by 5 bases and J by 2 bases, and 13 bases separated the two germline ends. Written as DNA, the CDR3 is TGTGCCAGCAGTCGCCGGGACAAACCCTACGAGCAGTACTTC. Amino acids: CASSRRDKPYEQYF. The complete variable domain, with remaining parts taken from reference TRBV28 and TRBJ2-7, reads DVKVTQSSRYLVKRTGEKVFLECVQDMDHENMFWYRQDPGLGLRLIYFSYDVKMKEKGDIPEGYSVSREKKERFSLILESASTNQTSMYLCASSRRDKPYEQYFGPGTRLTVT.

This clonotype turned up a few times. The chain joins TRBV12-3 or TRBV12-4 to TRBJ1-2; TRBD1 matches at 7 bases. The CDR3 has 19 residues. V gave up 3 bases and J gave up 2 bases; unmatched junction bases: 18. Here the CDR3 DNA reads TGTGCCAGCAGTTTGTATGATGGGACAGCGAGTACCCTCAACTATGGCTACACCTTC. This sequence encodes CASSLYDGTASTLNYGYTF.

As for this clonotype: A single base separates this from a much larger clone, so it may be a read error. The gene calls are TRBV28 and TRBJ2-1, with D possibly matching TRBD2 (7 bases). Germline CDR1 is MDHEN and CDR2 is SYDVKM. V lost 0 bases and J lost 5, with 14 bases in between. The CDR3 is made up of 16 amino acids. In nucleotides, the CDR3 is TGTGCCAGCAGTTTATGGGGGGGGCGGCACCACAATGAGCAGTTCTTC. It translates to CASSLWGGRHHNEQFF.